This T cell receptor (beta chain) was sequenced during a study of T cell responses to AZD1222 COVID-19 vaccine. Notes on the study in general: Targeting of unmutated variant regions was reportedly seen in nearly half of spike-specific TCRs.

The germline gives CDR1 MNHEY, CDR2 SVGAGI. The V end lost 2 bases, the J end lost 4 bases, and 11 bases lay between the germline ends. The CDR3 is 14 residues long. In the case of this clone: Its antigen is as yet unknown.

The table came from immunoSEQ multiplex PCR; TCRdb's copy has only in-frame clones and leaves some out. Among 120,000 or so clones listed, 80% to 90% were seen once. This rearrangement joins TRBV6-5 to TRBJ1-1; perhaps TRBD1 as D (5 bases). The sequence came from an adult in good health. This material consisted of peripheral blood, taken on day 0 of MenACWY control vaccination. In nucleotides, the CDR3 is TGTGCCAGCAGTTACCTCGGGGGGGTCACTGAAGCTTTCTTT. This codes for CASSYLGGVTEAFF.